This TCR beta chain was recovered during a study of technical replicates of blood from several donors. This clone was recorded once. The CDR3 spans 13 residues. V dropped 4 bases and J dropped 9 bases, with 15 bases sitting between them. CDR1 is LNHDA, CDR2 SQIVND, per germline (reference sequence). Assay used: immunoSEQ multiplex PCR; TCRdb lists only in-frame clones, some missing. Of about 68,000 clones listed, roughly 97% are singletons. Source material: T cells isolated from PBMCs. This rearrangement joins TRBV19 to TRBJ1-2; D not certain. The sequence came from a human donor in good health. CDR3 coding DNA: TGTGCCAGTAGTACGTCGACGGGTTATCGCTACACCTTC. Translating it yields CASSTSTGYRYTF.